The next 22 T cell receptor beta chains were all read from a single sample in a study of early T cells in non-severe SARS-CoV-2 infection. TCRdb re-derived calls from the 5' RACE reads in MiXCR, one entry per CDR3 protein. The table includes more than 40,000 distinct CDR3 sequences, roughly 4% detected once. The material sequenced was whole blood. The receptors shown here come from an adult who was a healthcare worker with PCR-confirmed SARS-CoV-2 infection or an uninfected control (not recorded which).

This clonotype was recorded at least ten times. The rearrangement uses TRBV11-2 and TRBJ2-7, with 10 bases identical to TRBD2. V trimming: 2 bases; J trimming: 5 bases; junction bases outside the gene matches: 3. The CDR3 is 14 amino acids. Per germline, CDR1 SGHAT and CDR2 FQNNGV. In DNA, the CDR3 is TGTGCCAGCAGCTTAAGCGGGAGGGCCAACGAGCAGTACTTC. It encodes CASSLSGRANEQYF.

Many counts were recorded for this clonotype. DNA for the CDR3: TGCGCCAGCAGCTTGGGTACGGAATCGTCGTATGGCTACACCTTC. Encoded protein: CASSLGTESSYGYTF. The chain carries TRBV5-1 and TRBJ1-2; no clear D. The CDR3 consists of 15 residues. V was pared by 0 bases and J by 5 bases, with 14 bases between. Germline assignment: CDR1 SGHRS and CDR2 YFSETQ.

This clonotype was seen many times. The V call is TRBV7-6, the J call TRBJ2-2; 8 nucleotides line up with TRBD1. CDR1 is SGHVS and CDR2 is FNYEAQ in the germline V gene. With V trimmed by 8 bases and J by 6 bases, 8 bases remained unmatched. The length of the CDR3 is 14 residues. CDR3: CASAGYRGAGELFF. CDR3 coding DNA: TGTGCCAGCGCCGGGTACAGGGGGGCCGGGGAGCTGTTTTTT.

This clonotype has at least ten counts. The chain carries TRBV29-1 and TRBJ2-4, with TRBD2 as a possible D gene (5 bases). This CDR3 contains 16 residues. V was shortened by 4 bases and J by 0 bases, with 16 bases between the two germline ends. The germline V gene has CDR1 SQVTM and CDR2 ANQGSEA. The CDR3 spells CSVAYNRDGAKNIQYF. CDR3 bases: TGCAGCGTTGCCTATAACCGGGATGGAGCCAAAAACATTCAGTACTTC.

This clonotype was counted only a few times. The chain has TRBV12-3 or TRBV12-4 and TRBJ2-5, with 8 bases fitting TRBD2. The CDR3 is made up of 12 amino acids. After removal of 7 bases from V and 10 bases from J, the junction contained 8 bases not matched to a gene. The CDR3 is CASNGVAGGQYF. The CDR3 bases are TGTGCCAGCAATGGCGTGGCGGGGGGCCAGTACTTC.

In regard to this clonotype: At one of its ends the junction is not consistent with the germline gene, which may arise from a read error. This chain links TRBV7-9 with TRBJ2-5; TRBD2 agrees at 10 bases. Germline V gene lookup returns CDR1 SEHNR and CDR2 FQNEAQ (reference sequence). The CDR3 length is 17 residues. CDR3 sequence reads: CASSPPIEREGLEIQYF. DNA for the CDR3: TGTGCCAGCAGCCCGCCGATCGAGCGGGAGGGCCTGGAGATCCAGTACTTC.

The rearrangement joins TRBV4-2 to TRBJ2-7; TRBD2 matches 11 bases. This CDR3 spans 16 amino acids. The ends lost 1 base at V and 2 bases at J; junction bases unmatched: 4. Germline loops: CDR1 LGHNA, CDR2 YNFKEQ. The CDR3 region has the DNA TGTGCCAGCAGCCAAGGTGGACTAGCGGGTCCCTACGAGCAGTACTTC. It translates to CASSQGGLAGPYEQYF.

In its sample, this clonotype was seen many times. The rearrangement links TRBV7-9 to TRBJ1-5, with a possible D match to TRBD1 (6 bases). Germline V gene data show CDR1 as SEHNR and CDR2 as FQNEAQ (reference sequence). V was shortened by 3 bases and J by 0 bases, with 9 bases between the two germline ends. This CDR3 has 15 residues. In DNA form, the CDR3 reads TGTGCCAGCAGCTTGGGGGCAAGTAGCAATCAGCCCCAGCATTTT. This sequence encodes CASSLGASSNQPQHF.

This clonotype was recorded at least ten times. The V and J genes are TRBV11-3 and TRBJ2-1, with TRBD1 matching over 12 bases. The CDR3 consists of 15 residues. J gave up 6 bases and V 5 bases, and 5 bases lay outside the gene matches. The V gene's germline CDR1 is SGHNT and CDR2 YENEEA. This chain's CDR3 is CASSVGQGAPNEQFF. The CDR3 DNA follows: TGTGCCAGCAGCGTGGGACAGGGGGCCCCCAATGAGCAGTTCTTC.

This clonotype occurred a few times. CDR3 in amino acids: CASSEVGLINEQFF. The CDR3 coding sequence is TGCGCCAGCAGTGAGGTGGGACTAATCAATGAGCAGTTCTTC. The chain has TRBV10-2 and TRBJ2-1; the match to TRBD2 covers 7 bases. Germline loops: CDR1 WSHSY, CDR2 SAAADI. This CDR3 has 14 residues. The V gene end was trimmed by 2 bases and the J gene end by 6 bases; junction bases not matched to a gene: 4.

At least ten counts were recorded for this clonotype. The chain employs TRBV5-1 and TRBJ2-7, with a tentative D call TRBD1 (7 bases). The CDR3 runs 14 residues. The V end was cut by 4 bases, the J end by 5 bases, with 16 bases between. Germline-derived CDR1 and CDR2 are SGHRS and YFSETQ. The CDR3 nucleotides are TGCGCCAGCAGCAAGGAGGGACAGACGAACGAGCAGTACTTC. Translated: CASSKEGQTNEQYF.

This clonotype was picked up many times. The chain couples TRBV11-2 to TRBJ2-3; no clear D gene. V was pared by 5 bases and J by 6 bases, with 12 bases between. The CDR3 has 13 amino acids. Per the germline V gene, CDR1 is SGHAT and CDR2 is FQNNGV. The CDR3 sequence: CASSHTFSDTQYF. The CDR3 nucleotides are TGTGCCAGCAGCCACACATTTTCGGATACGCAGTATTTT.

The sample holds many counts of this clonotype. The CDR3 here is CASSQDWSSDTQYF. The CDR3 DNA reads TGCGCCAGCAGCCAAGATTGGTCCTCAGATACGCAGTATTTT. The chain uses TRBV4-1 and TRBJ2-3, with D unclear. The CDR3 length is 14 residues. The germline V gene has CDR1 MGHRA and CDR2 YSYEKL. Trimming pared 0 bases from V and 4 bases from J, leaving 8 bases between.

This clonotype was recorded many times. The J gene is TRBJ2-4, the V gene TRBV7-9, with a weak D call TRBD1 (5 bases). Trimming cost V 5 bases and J 0 bases, with 14 bases left between them. Germline assignment: CDR1 SEHNR and CDR2 FQNEAQ (reference sequence). CDR3 length: 16 amino acids. The CDR3 DNA reads as TGTGCCAGCAGCCCAGATCACAGGCTAGCCAAAAACATTCAGTACTTC. Its protein product is CASSPDHRLAKNIQYF.

This clonotype was recorded at least ten times. V and J are TRBV18 and TRBJ1-1; 7 nucleotides align to TRBD1. The junction had 7 bases not matched to a gene; V was cut back by 3 bases and J by 0 bases. The CDR3 is made up of 16 amino acids. Germline CDR1 and CDR2: KGHSH and LQKENI. The CDR3 DNA reads TGTGCCAGCTCACCCTGGACAGGAAGGATGAACACTGAAGCTTTCTTT. Translation gives CASSPWTGRMNTEAFF. Variable domain in full (rest from reference TRBV18 and TRBJ1-1): NAGVMQNPRHLVRRRGQEARLRCSPMKGHSHVYWYRQLPEEGLKFMVYLQKENIIDESGMPKERFSAEFPKEGPSILRIQQVVRGDSAAYFCASSPWTGRMNTEAFFGQGTRLTVV.

This clonotype has ten or more counts. This chain links TRBV20-1 with TRBJ1-1; TRBD1 might be the D (5 bases). Germline V CDR1 and CDR2: DFQATT, SNEGSKA (reference sequence). The CDR3 is 16 amino acids. Trimming stripped 5 bases from V and 2 bases from J, with 21 bases between. As DNA, the CDR3 is TGCAGTGCTCATACTCCTTGGGTAGGGGTTAACACTGAAGCTTTCTTT. Translated: CSAHTPWVGVNTEAFF.

The table lists this clonotype with many counts. The rearrangement joins TRBV5-1 to TRBJ1-1; 10 bases are shared with TRBD1. Per germline, CDR1 SGHRS and CDR2 YFSETQ. Germline trimming cut 5 bases from V and 1 base from J; bases unmatched to any gene: 8. The length of the CDR3 is 16 residues. CDR3 sequence (DNA): TGCGCCAGCAGACGCCTAGACAGGGGGCCGAACACTGAAGCTTTCTTT. As protein: CASRRLDRGPNTEAFF.

This clonotype turned up a few times. V is TRBV7-2 and J is TRBJ2-2; no clear D. Trimming cost V 1 base and J 2 bases, with 11 bases left between them. Germline assignment: CDR1 SGHTA and CDR2 FQGNSA. The CDR3 consists of 16 residues. Here the CDR3 DNA reads TGTGCCAGCAGCTTAGTTTCTTCAGCTAACACCGGGGAGCTGTTTTTT. Encoded protein: CASSLVSSANTGELFF.

This clonotype was seen at least ten times. The rearrangement links TRBV19 to TRBJ1-2; 7 nucleotides align to TRBD1. Germline CDR1 reads LNHDA; CDR2 reads SQIVND (reference sequence). CDR3 length equals 12 residues. With 7 bases clipped from V and 8 bases from J, the junction kept 7 bases outside the gene matches. The CDR3 DNA follows: TGTGCCAGTACCGACAGGGAAGGGGGCTACACCTTC. It encodes CASTDREGGYTF.

This clonotype was observed at least ten times. The chain uses TRBV29-1 and TRBJ1-1; a weak D match, TRBD1 (5 bases). The V and J ends lost 3 bases and 0 bases respectively, with 8 bases between them. This CDR3 spans 13 amino acids. Germline CDR1 reads SQVTM; CDR2 reads ANQGSEA. The CDR3 sequence: CSVEGRMNTEAFF. The CDR3 bases are TGCAGCGTTGAGGGACGGATGAACACTGAAGCTTTCTTT.

This clonotype was recorded at least ten times. V and J are TRBV6-6 and TRBJ1-1; unclear D gene. This CDR3 spans 12 amino acids. V was clipped by 2 bases and J by 6 bases, with 7 bases between them. The germline V gene encodes CDR1 MNHNY and CDR2 SVGAGI (reference sequence). The CDR3 is CASSYAGPEAFF. As DNA, the CDR3 is TGTGCCAGCAGTTACGCTGGACCTGAAGCTTTCTTT.

In its sample, this clonotype was seen many times. V gene TRBV5-5 combines with J gene TRBJ2-7; D remains ambiguous. The V gene's germline CDR1 is SGHKS and CDR2 YYEKEE (reference sequence). The CDR3 length is 12 residues. The germline V and J ends were trimmed by 10 bases and 4 bases, with 15 bases remaining between them. CDR3 residues: CAPQQWAYEQYF. The DNA for the CDR3 is TGTGCCCCCCAGCAATGGGCGTACGAGCAGTACTTC.